This TCR beta chain was documented in a study of long-term antiretroviral therapy in people with HIV. At survey level, the immunoSEQ assay was run in its v3.0 version. Measured with immunoSEQ multiplex PCR; TCRdb has only the in-frame clones, and not every one. This table has around 6,000 clones, 60% to 80% appearing once. Points from the study as a whole: Clones expanded before ART dominated the repertoire at all time points.

On this clone itself: Its antigen is undetermined.

The V end was cut by 2 bases, the J end by 12 bases, with 11 bases between. CDR3 size: 13 residues. The V gene's germline CDR1 is MNHNY and CDR2 SVGAGI (reference sequence). The rearrangement joins TRBV6-6 to TRBJ1-6; possibly TRBD1 for D (5 bases). The material was unsorted PBMCs, obtained 0.5 years before starting antiretroviral therapy. This sequence was found in a man aged 40-49 years with HIV. Here the CDR3 DNA reads TGTGCCAGCAGTTACCAAAGGGGTCTACCCCTCCACTTT. Protein sequence: CASSYQRGLPLHF.